This record looks at one T cell receptor (beta chain) sequence and its context. This specimen comes from a study of OX40 agonist ivuxolimab in advanced cancers. Trimming took off 7 bases at V and 7 bases at J, with 17 bases between the two ends. The CDR3 covers 14 residues. CDR1 and CDR2 (germline): MNHNS, SASEGT. Profiling relied on immunoSEQ multiplex PCR, and the TCRdb table lists in-frame clones only, not all of them. This table holds some 97,000 clones, around 90% found once. The source material was CD4+ or CD8+ T cells sorted from blood, sampled in a trial of the OX40 agonist ivuxolimab. V gene TRBV6-1 combines with J gene TRBJ2-4; tentative D call: TRBD1 (6 bases). The TCR originated in an adult with an advanced solid tumor such as melanoma, head and neck, liver or kidney cancer. CDR3 coding DNA: TGTGCCAGCACCACAGGGTTCGGTGGCAACATTCAGTACTTC. Translated, it gives CASTTGFGGNIQYF.